The next 28 T cell receptor beta chains were all read from a single sample in a study of cytotoxic CD8 clonotypes in ibrutinib-treated CLL. Method: immunoSEQ multiplex PCR; TCRdb's copy keeps in-frame clones and lacks some. The repertoire holds about 50,000 clones, with 50% to 60% as singletons. The sequencing here drew on PBMCs, taken at disease progression, from a patient treated with ibrutinib. These receptors were collected from a human donor with chronic lymphocytic leukemia.

The chain combines TRBV6-5 with TRBJ1-6; perhaps TRBD1 as D (5 bases). Germline CDR1 and CDR2: MNHEY and SVGAGI. The length of the CDR3 is 16 residues. V was pared by 0 bases and J by 6 bases, with 12 bases between. The CDR3 nucleotides read TGTGCCAGCAGTTACTCGAATTCCGGGGCTAATTCACCCCTCCACTTT. Its protein is CASSYSNSGANSPLHF.

The chain has TRBV29-1 and TRBJ2-7, with 10 bases that match TRBD2. J gave up 6 bases and V 7 bases, and 12 bases lay outside the gene matches. Germline lookup yields CDR1 SQVTM and CDR2 ANQGSEA. This CDR3 has 14 amino acids. The CDR3 nucleotides read TGCAGCGGCCTCTCCGGGACTAGCGTTCTCGAGCAGTACTTC. Translation gives CSGLSGTSVLEQYF.

The J gene is TRBJ2-7, the V gene TRBV7-8; D gene ambiguous. The V end lost 3 bases, the J end lost 4 bases, and 10 bases lay between the germline ends. The CDR3 has 13 amino acids. CDR1 is SGHVS, CDR2 FQNEAQ, per germline. Here the CDR3 DNA reads TGTGCCAGCAGCTTGTCCCCGGAATACGAGCAGTACTTC. Amino acid sequence: CASSLSPEYEQYF.

This rearrangement joins TRBV27 to TRBJ2-7, with D tentatively TRBD2 (7 bases). From germline, CDR1 is MNHEY and CDR2 SMNVEV (reference sequence). The CDR3 is 13 amino acids. V lost 7 bases to trimming and J lost 12 bases, with 22 bases between them. The CDR3 spells CASTHGGQEGLYF. The CDR3 bases are TGTGCCAGCACCCACGGGGGGCAGGAGGGGCTGTACTTC.

The V call is TRBV7-2, the J call TRBJ2-1; 8 bases match TRBD1. Trimming removed 7 bases from V and 9 bases from J; junction bases left unmatched: 14. The length of the CDR3 is 15 residues. CDR1 and CDR2 (germline): SGHTA, FQGNSA. The CDR3 bases are TGTGCCAGCACCCCAACCGGACAGGGAATAGGTGAGCAGTTCTTC. Translated, it gives CASTPTGQGIGEQFF.

This chain uses TRBV6-5 with TRBJ2-1; D could derive from TRBD1 or TRBD2 (5 bases each). Germline V gene sequence: CDR1 MNHEY, CDR2 SVGAGI. This CDR3 comprises 16 residues. Between the trimmed V and J ends, which lost 0 bases and 2 bases, there was a span of 11 bases. In DNA, the CDR3 is TGTGCCAGCAGTTACTCGGGGACCCAAACCTACAATGAGCAGTTCTTC. Translation: CASSYSGTQTYNEQFF.

V is TRBV30 and J is TRBJ2-3, with no clear D. The CDR3 sequence is 15 residues long. Trimming removed 3 bases from V and 0 bases from J, with 13 bases in between. The germline V gene encodes CDR1 GTSNPN and CDR2 SVGIG (reference sequence). The CDR3 DNA sequence: TGTGCCTGGAGCCGGGTTTGGGAAAGCACAGATACGCAGTATTTT. As protein: CAWSRVWESTDTQYF.

This clone has only a few counts. The DNA of the CDR3 is TGTGCCAGCTCACCCCACCCAGGGGCCTGGAATGGGGAGCTGTTTTTT. Amino acids: CASSPHPGAWNGELFF. This chain connects TRBV18 to TRBJ2-2; tentative D call: TRBD1 (6 bases). Germline-derived CDR1 and CDR2 are KGHSH and LQKENI. The CDR3 is made up of 16 amino acids. The V gene lost 3 bases and the J gene lost 8 bases, with 19 bases spanning the gap.

The rearrangement uses TRBV30 and TRBJ1-6; TRBD1 matches 9 bases. J was trimmed by 8 bases and V by 0 bases; bases with no gene match: 5. CDR3 length: 15 residues. Germline lookup yields CDR1 GTSNPN and CDR2 SVGIG (reference sequence). The DNA for the CDR3 is TGTGCCTGGAGTGTATGGGACAGGGAATATTCACCCCTCCACTTT. This sequence encodes CAWSVWDREYSPLHF.

J is TRBJ2-3 and V is TRBV5-6, with TRBD2 as a possible D gene (5 bases). There are 14 residues in the CDR3. Germline lookup yields CDR1 SGHDT and CDR2 YYEEEE. With 4 bases removed from V and 1 base from J, the gap between germline ends came to 10 bases. The CDR3 here is CASSRGLGTDTQYF. CDR3 DNA sequence: TGTGCCAGCAGCCGAGGACTTGGCACAGATACGCAGTATTTT.

This clone was seen more than once but under ten times. V and J are TRBV28 and TRBJ2-7; 12 bases map to TRBD2. The germline V gene has CDR1 MDHEN and CDR2 SYDVKM. This CDR3 is built from 15 residues. The V and J ends lost 4 bases and 6 bases, in that order; junction bases with no gene match: 7. CDR3 DNA: TGTGCCAGCAGTTCATCTAGCGGGAGGGCCTTCGAGCAGTACTTC. Protein: CASSSSSGRAFEQYF.

The chain couples TRBV29-1 to TRBJ2-1, with a weak D call TRBD1 (6 bases). Germline CDR1 reads SQVTM; CDR2 reads ANQGSEA. The CDR3 has 14 amino acids. Trimming shortened V by 7 bases and J by 6 bases, and 19 bases separated the two germline ends. The DNA for the CDR3 is TGCAGCGCTCAGCAGGGGACCGGTGTCAATGAGCAGTTCTTC. Translated: CSAQQGTGVNEQFF.

The chain links TRBV28 to TRBJ2-2; the D is unclear. V was trimmed by 6 bases and J by 2 bases, leaving 13 bases between them. CDR3 length: 15 residues. From germline, CDR1 is MDHEN and CDR2 SYDVKM. The chain's CDR3 is CASRGWTANTGELFF. CDR3 in DNA: TGTGCCAGCAGAGGCTGGACGGCCAACACCGGGGAGCTGTTTTTT.

The chain has TRBV4-1 and TRBJ2-1; D perhaps matches TRBD2 (6 bases). Germline assignment: CDR1 MGHRA and CDR2 YSYEKL. Trimming took 2 bases from V and 8 from J, leaving 25 bases between them. The CDR3 is made up of 18 amino acids. The DNA of the CDR3 is TGCGCCAGCAGCCAACTATTTTTTACGGGCGGGGCATTGGATGAGCAGTTCTTC. Translated, it gives CASSQLFFTGGALDEQFF.

The rearrangement uses TRBV27 and TRBJ1-6, with 11 nucleotides matching TRBD1. The CDR3 extends over 17 amino acids. The germline V gene has CDR1 MNHEY and CDR2 SMNVEV (reference sequence). The V and J ends lost 5 bases and 9 bases, in that order; junction bases with no gene match: 12. CDR3 sequence reads: CASSPFPGQGAGSPLHF. The DNA for the CDR3 is TGTGCCAGCAGTCCCTTTCCCGGACAGGGGGCAGGTTCACCCCTCCACTTT.

The chain employs TRBV7-2 and TRBJ1-2; perhaps TRBD1 as D (6 bases). The CDR3 is 13 residues long. Looked up from germline, CDR1 is SGHTA and CDR2 is FQGNSA. V dropped 3 bases and J dropped 4 bases, with 9 bases sitting between them. CDR3 DNA sequence: TGTGCCAGCAGCTTCGGACAGACCTATGGCTACACCTTC. It encodes CASSFGQTYGYTF.

CDR3: CASSLSEPQYF. CDR3 coding DNA: TGTGCCAGCAGCCTTTCGGAGCCCCAGTACTTC. The rearrangement uses TRBV7-9 and TRBJ2-5; D unresolved. Trimming cost V 5 bases and J 9 bases, with 10 bases left between them. The CDR3 loop spans 11 amino acids. Germline V CDR1 and CDR2: SEHNR, FQNEAQ (reference sequence).

This clone was picked up a small number of times. The gene calls are TRBV4-2 and TRBJ1-3; D uncertain. This CDR3 has 15 amino acids. V shed 1 base and J shed 2 bases, with 9 bases lying between them. Germline lookup yields CDR1 LGHNA and CDR2 YNFKEQ. The CDR3 DNA sequence: TGTGCCAGCAGCCAAGGGAGGGCGGCTGGAAACACCATATATTTT. Translated, it gives CASSQGRAAGNTIYF.

This clone occurred a few times. The V call is TRBV28, the J call TRBJ2-3; D is unresolved. Looked up from germline, CDR1 is MDHEN and CDR2 is SYDVKM. V was cut by 6 bases and J by 0 bases, with 10 bases left in between. The length of the CDR3 is 14 residues. The CDR3 nucleotides read TGTGCCAGCAGGCCGTATACTAGCACAGATACGCAGTATTTT. This encodes CASRPYTSTDTQYF.

This clone occurred a few times. J is TRBJ2-7 and V is TRBV18, with TRBD2 matching 10 bases. The J segment lost 5 bases and the V segment lost 3 bases, leaving 7 bases of the junction unmatched. Germline loops: CDR1 KGHSH, CDR2 LQKENI. This CDR3 is 15 amino acids long. CDR3 DNA: TGTGCCAGCTCACCCAGGGGGACTAGCGTCCACGAGCAGTACTTC. This encodes CASSPRGTSVHEQYF.

This clone occurred a few times. CDR3 bases: TGCGCCAGCAGCTCCCACTCCCCAGCTAATGAAAAACTGTTTTTT. Protein: CASSSHSPANEKLFF. This chain joins TRBV5-1 and TRBJ1-4; D gene ambiguous. The CDR3 runs to 15 residues. V dropped 3 bases and J dropped 3 bases, with 12 bases sitting between them. Looked up from germline, CDR1 is SGHRS and CDR2 is YFSETQ.

The chain recombines TRBV6-4 with TRBJ2-1; D is unresolved. This CDR3 spans 15 amino acids. Trimming took off 7 bases at V and 0 bases at J, with 13 bases between the two ends. The germline V gene encodes CDR1 MRHNA and CDR2 SNTAGT. The CDR3 DNA reads as TGTGCCAGCACCCCTTTGGCCGGCTCCTACAATGAGCAGTTCTTC. This gives the protein CASTPLAGSYNEQFF.

The table lists this clone with a few counts. The chain employs TRBV5-1 and TRBJ2-6; TRBD2 matches at 12 bases. Germline-derived CDR1 and CDR2 are SGHRS and YFSETQ. This CDR3 spans 19 amino acids. V shed 6 bases, J shed 0 bases, and the junction held 10 bases outside the gene matches. In DNA form, the CDR3 reads TGCGCCAGCACCACTGGACTAGCGGGACTGTACTCTGGGGCCAACGTCCTGACTTTC. Translation gives CASTTGLAGLYSGANVLTF.

This clone has a handful of counts. The chain combines TRBV5-1 with TRBJ1-2; D remains unclear. The germline gives CDR1 SGHRS, CDR2 YFSETQ. CDR3 size: 14 residues. V was clipped by 0 bases and J by 9 bases, with 15 bases between them. The CDR3 bases are TGCGCCAGCAGCTTGGAAGCATTTTCACGGCGCTACACCTTC. Translation: CASSLEAFSRRYTF.

The sample holds a few counts of this clone. The J gene is TRBJ1-1, the V gene TRBV5-1; a possible D gene is TRBD1 (5 bases). The CDR3 contains 16 residues. CDR1 and CDR2 from the germline V gene are SGHRS and YFSETQ. The V and J ends lost 4 bases and 0 bases respectively, with 16 bases between them. Here the CDR3 reads CASSPDSGYLNTEAFF. CDR3 sequence (DNA): TGCGCCAGCAGCCCAGATTCAGGGTATTTGAACACTGAAGCTTTCTTT.

This clone has just a few counts. This sequence joins TRBV5-1 and TRBJ2-1, with TRBD1 matching 8 bases. This CDR3 has 14 amino acids. CDR1 and CDR2 (germline): SGHRS, YFSETQ. Losses at the gene ends were 4 bases for V and 7 bases for J; bases not matched to a gene: 7. This chain's CDR3 is CASSPGQARNEQFF. In DNA form, the CDR3 reads TGCGCCAGCAGCCCGGGACAGGCGAGAAATGAGCAGTTCTTC.

V is TRBV20-1 and J is TRBJ2-1; D call uncertain. The V end was cut by 3 bases, the J end by 5 bases, with 5 bases between. CDR1 is DFQATT, CDR2 SNEGSKA, per germline (reference sequence). This CDR3 contains 11 residues. The chain's CDR3 is CSARQDNEQFF. CDR3 bases: TGCAGTGCTAGGCAAGACAATGAGCAGTTCTTC.

The J gene is TRBJ1-2, the V gene TRBV4-2; D unresolved. CDR3 length: 14 residues. CDR1 is LGHNA, CDR2 YNFKEQ, per germline. Trimming took off 4 bases at V and 2 bases at J, with 11 bases between the two ends. The CDR3 region is CASSLRTGNYGYTF. CDR3 nucleotides: TGTGCCAGCAGCCTCCGGACGGGGAACTATGGCTACACCTTC.